This TCR beta chain was documented in a study of blood T cell repertoires in COVID-19. At the level of the study: Sources were T cells, B-cell-depleted T cells, or PBMCs; the material itself was cDNA or gDNA.

Trimming took 3 bases from V and 2 from J; bases not matched to a gene: 5. This CDR3 is built from 17 residues. Germline lookup yields CDR1 MNHNS and CDR2 SASEGT. In the original workflow: The authors estimated nucleated cell counts from reference gene primer amplification. Data came from immunoSEQ multiplex PCR; TCRdb stores just in-frame clones and leaves some out. The DNA gave D and trimming, while V, J and clone size come from that table. The table shows over 200,000 clones, with 75% to 90% occurring only once. The chain carries TRBV6-1 and TRBJ2-6, with 9 bases identical to TRBD1. The sample taken for sequencing was peripheral blood. This clonotype originated in a human donor in a cohort sampled during active COVID-19. The CDR3 DNA reads as TGTGCCAGCAGTGAGACAGGGGGGGTCGCTGGGGCCAACGTCCTGACTTTC. It yields the protein CASSETGGVAGANVLTF.